The T cell receptor beta chain under discussion was sequenced for a study of T cell responses to AZD1222 COVID-19 vaccine. Study-wide results and caveats: White British people made up most donors, females outnumbered males, and clonal diversity was possibly underestimated.

The sample holds a few counts of this clone. Its antigen is unknown. Clones were read by immunoSEQ multiplex PCR, and TCRdb kept only the in-frame ones, dropping some. The sample yields around 100,000 clones, 70% to 90% seen once. Germline V lookup: CDR1 LNHDA, CDR2 SQIVND (reference sequence). After removal of 7 bases from V and 4 bases from J, the junction contained 10 bases not matched to a gene. The CDR3 length is 16 residues. The source of this sequence is an adult in good health. V usage is TRBV19 and J usage is TRBJ2-1; 10 bases are shared with TRBD2. The material sequenced was peripheral blood, taken on day 0 of AZD1222 vaccination. The DNA for the CDR3 is TGTGCCAGTAAGCCTAGCGGGGGCACAACTTACAATGAGCAGTTCTTC. Translating it yields CASKPSGGTTYNEQFF.